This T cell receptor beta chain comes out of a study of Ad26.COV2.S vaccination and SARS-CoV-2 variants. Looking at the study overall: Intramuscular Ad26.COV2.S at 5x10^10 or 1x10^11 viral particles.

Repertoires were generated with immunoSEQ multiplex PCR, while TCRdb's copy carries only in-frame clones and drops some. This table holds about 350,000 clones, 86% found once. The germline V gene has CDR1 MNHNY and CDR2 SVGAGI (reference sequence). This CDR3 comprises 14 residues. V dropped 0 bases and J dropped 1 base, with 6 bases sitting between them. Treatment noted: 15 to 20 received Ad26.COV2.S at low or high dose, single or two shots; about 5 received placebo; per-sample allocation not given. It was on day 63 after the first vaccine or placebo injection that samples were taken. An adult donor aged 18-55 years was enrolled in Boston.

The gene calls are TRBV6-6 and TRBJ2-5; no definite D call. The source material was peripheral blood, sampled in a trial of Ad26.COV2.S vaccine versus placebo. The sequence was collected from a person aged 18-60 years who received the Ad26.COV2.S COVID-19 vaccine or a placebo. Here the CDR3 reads CASSYSGIQETQYF. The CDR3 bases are TGTGCCAGCAGTTACTCCGGCATCCAAGAGACCCAGTACTTC.